This paragraph covers one T cell receptor beta chain sequence. In the authors' workflow: How many nucleated cells were present was estimated from reference gene primer amplification. Sequencing used immunoSEQ multiplex PCR; TCRdb keeps in-frame clones, though not all of them. V and J calls and clone size are as listed in that table; D and trimming were resolved from the DNA. The table includes roughly 200,000 clones, 80% to 85% detected once. The data were obtained in a study of blood T cell repertoires in COVID-19. Study overall: The analysed material was cDNA or gDNA that came from T cells, B-cell-depleted T cells, or PBMCs.

The sample was peripheral blood. The receptor's source is a woman between 40 and 50 years old with COVID-19, enrolled during active disease.

CDR3 in amino acids: CASGLVETDNYGYTF. DNA for the CDR3: TGTGCTAGTGGTTTGGTAGAGACAGATAACTATGGCTACACCTTC. J is TRBJ1-2 and V is TRBV12-5; TRBD1 is a possible D gene (5 bases). V lost 0 bases and J 1 base, leaving 9 bases between the germline ends. The CDR3 is made up of 15 amino acids. Per the germline V gene, CDR1 is LGHNT and CDR2 is FRNRAP.